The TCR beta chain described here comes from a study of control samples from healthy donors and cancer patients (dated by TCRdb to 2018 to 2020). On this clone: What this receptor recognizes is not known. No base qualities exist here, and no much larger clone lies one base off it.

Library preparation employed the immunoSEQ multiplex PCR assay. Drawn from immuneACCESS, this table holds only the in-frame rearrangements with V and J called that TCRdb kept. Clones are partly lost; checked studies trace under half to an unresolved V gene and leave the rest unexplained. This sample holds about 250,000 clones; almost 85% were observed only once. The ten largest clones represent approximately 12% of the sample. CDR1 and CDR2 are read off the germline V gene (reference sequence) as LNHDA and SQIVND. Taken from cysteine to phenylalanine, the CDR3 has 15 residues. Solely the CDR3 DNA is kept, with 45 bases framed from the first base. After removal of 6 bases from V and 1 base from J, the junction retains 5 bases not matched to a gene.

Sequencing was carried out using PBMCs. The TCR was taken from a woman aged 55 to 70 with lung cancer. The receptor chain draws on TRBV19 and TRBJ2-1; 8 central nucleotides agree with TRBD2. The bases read TGTGCCAGTAGGGCCAGCGGGGGTTCCTACAATGAGCAGTTCTTC. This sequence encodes CASRASGGSYNEQFF.